The entry that follows covers one T cell receptor (beta chain) sequence. Specified treatment: randomized to nivolumab then ipilimumab (arm A) or the reverse (arm B). No patient had prior DNA-damaging chemotherapy. PBMC sorting kept live CD3+CD8+ cells without CD19 or CD56. With 0 bases clipped from V and 9 bases from J, the junction kept 8 bases outside the gene matches. Germline CDR1 and CDR2: MGHRA and YSYEKL. The CDR3 contains 15 residues. The sample comes from a study of sequential checkpoint blockade in melanoma. Across the whole study: Randomization was 1:1 between first-line nivolumab→ipilimumab and ipilimumab→nivolumab. Both treatment sequences were followed by maintenance nivolumab.

TCRdb's copy holds only in-frame clones and misses some; the assay was immunoSEQ multiplex PCR. Of approximately 37,000 clones in the sample, almost 85% were seen once. The sequencing here drew on CD8+ T cells sorted from blood (inferred from file names), taken from a patient given nivolumab and ipilimumab in sequence. This sequence originates from a human donor with melanoma. The rearrangement links TRBV4-1 to TRBJ2-7; TRBD1 matches at 10 bases. For the CDR3, the DNA is TGCGCCAGCAGCCAAGATCGGACAGGGGGAAGGGGGCAGTACTTC. Amino acids: CASSQDRTGGRGQYF.